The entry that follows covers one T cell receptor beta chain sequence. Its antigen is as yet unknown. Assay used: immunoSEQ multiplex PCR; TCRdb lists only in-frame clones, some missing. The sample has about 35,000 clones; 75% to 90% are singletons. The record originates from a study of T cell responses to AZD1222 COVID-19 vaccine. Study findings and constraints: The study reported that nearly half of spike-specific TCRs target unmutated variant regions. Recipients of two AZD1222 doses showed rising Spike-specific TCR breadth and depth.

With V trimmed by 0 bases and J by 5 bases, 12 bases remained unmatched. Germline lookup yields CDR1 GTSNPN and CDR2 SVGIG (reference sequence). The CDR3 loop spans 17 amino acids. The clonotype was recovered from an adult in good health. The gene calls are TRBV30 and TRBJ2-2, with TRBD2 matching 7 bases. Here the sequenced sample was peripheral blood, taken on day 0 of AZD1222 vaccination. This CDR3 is CAWSVVLAGLGTGELFF. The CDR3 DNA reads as TGTGCCTGGAGTGTAGTATTAGCGGGCCTGGGGACCGGGGAGCTGTTTTTT. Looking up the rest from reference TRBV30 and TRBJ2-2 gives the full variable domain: SQTIHQWPATLVQPVGSPLSLECTVEGTSNPNLYWYRQAAGRGLQLLFYSVGIGQISSEVPQNLSASRPQDRQFILSSKKLLLSDSGFYLCAWSVVLAGLGTGELFFGEGSRLTVL.